Reported below is one T cell receptor (beta chain). The data were obtained in a study of T cells in Graves' hyperthyroidism and ophthalmopathy. Ophthalmopathy patients had Clinical Activity Score at least 3, NOSPECS grade at least 4, duration under 3 months. The V gene end was trimmed by 2 bases and the J gene end by 3 bases; junction bases not matched to a gene: 3. CDR1 MDHEN and CDR2 SYDVKM come from the germline V gene. CDR3 length: 15 residues. TCR beta CDR3 region amplification was performed from RNA transcripts. The study used the HTBI primer set for a first-round RT-PCR of the TCR CDR3. TCRdb re-analysed the multiplex PCR reads in MiXCR, keeping a single row per CDR3 protein. The profile covers roughly 520,000 distinct CDR3 sequences, with less than 25% appearing a single time and over 9% taken by the ten largest.

The chain recombines TRBV28 with TRBJ1-1; TRBD1 matches at 10 bases. This TCR derives from a woman in her thirties with Graves' ophthalmopathy. Material for sequencing was blood. The CDR3, as DNA: TGTGCCAGCAGTTTAAGGGACAGGGGATACACTGAAGCTTTCTTT. Encoded protein: CASSLRDRGYTEAFF.